The 8 T cell receptor beta chains presented below share a single source sample, sequenced in a study of blood T cell repertoires in COVID-19. Clones were read by immunoSEQ multiplex PCR, and TCRdb kept only the in-frame ones, dropping some. The profile covers roughly 62,000 clones, with approximately 88% appearing a single time and about a tenth taken by the ten largest. Source material: peripheral blood. Receptors were obtained from a man aged 25-45 years with COVID-19, enrolled during active disease.

This clone was found once. The chain couples TRBV19 to TRBJ1-4; 8 bases are shared with TRBD1. Germline V gene data show CDR1 as LNHDA and CDR2 as SQIVND (reference sequence). The ends lost 5 bases at V and 0 bases at J; junction bases unmatched: 11. This CDR3 has 18 amino acids. CDR3: CASSPGTGGKATNEKLFF. CDR3 bases: TGTGCCAGTAGTCCGGGGACAGGAGGTAAAGCAACTAATGAAAAACTGTTTTTT.

The CDR3 coding sequence is TGTGCCAGTAGTCGGACTAGCGGGAGCCCCTACAATGAGCAGTTCTTC. It encodes CASSRTSGSPYNEQFF. The chain combines TRBV19 with TRBJ2-1; 13 bases map to TRBD2. V gave up 5 bases and J gave up 2 bases; unmatched junction bases: 3. Germline V CDR1 and CDR2: LNHDA, SQIVND (reference sequence). This CDR3 has 16 amino acids.

The genes are TRBV28 and TRBJ1-5; D might be TRBD1 (5 bases). Germline CDR1 and CDR2: MDHEN and SYDVKM. The V and J ends lost 5 bases and 4 bases respectively, with 15 bases between them. The CDR3 has 15 residues. In DNA, the CDR3 is TGTGCCAGCAGTATCCCCCTAGGGACTAATCAGCCCCAGCATTTT. This codes for CASSIPLGTNQPQHF.

The V gene is TRBV5-5, the J gene TRBJ1-5; TRBD1 matches 7 bases. With V trimmed by 1 base and J by 4 bases, 5 bases remained unmatched. Germline assignment: CDR1 SGHKS and CDR2 YYEKEE (reference sequence). The CDR3 spans 15 residues. In DNA form, the CDR3 reads TGTGCCAGCAGCTTGTCGGGGACAGAAAATCAGCCCCAGCATTTT. Translating it yields CASSLSGTENQPQHF.

J is TRBJ2-7 and V is TRBV6-5; D is possibly TRBD1 (6 bases). The V gene lost 5 bases and the J gene lost 1 base, with 12 bases spanning the gap. CDR3 length equals 14 residues. Germline assignment: CDR1 MNHEY and CDR2 SVGAGI. CDR3 region: CASSLRTASYEQYF. The CDR3 coding sequence is TGTGCCAGCAGTCTCAGGACAGCTTCCTACGAGCAGTACTTC.

The V gene is TRBV19, the J gene TRBJ1-5; TRBD1 aligns across 9 bases. V lost 10 bases, J lost 7 bases, and 8 bases stayed unmatched. The CDR3 covers 13 residues. Germline lookup yields CDR1 LNHDA and CDR2 SQIVND (reference sequence). DNA of the CDR3: TGTGCCATCAACAGGGGGCCGGGACAGCCCCAGCATTTT. As protein: CAINRGPGQPQHF.

The V call is TRBV7-3, the J call TRBJ2-3; 11 bases fit TRBD2. This CDR3 has 15 residues. CDR1 and CDR2 from the germline V gene are SGHTA and FQGTGA. J lost 2 bases, V lost 4 bases, and 2 bases had no gene match. The CDR3 loop reads CASSSTSGTTDTQYF. In DNA, the CDR3 is TGTGCCAGCAGCTCGACTAGCGGGACCACAGATACGCAGTATTTT.

The chain joins TRBV11-2 to TRBJ2-1; D unclear. V dropped 1 base and J dropped 7 bases, with 11 bases sitting between them. The length of the CDR3 is 14 residues. Germline V gene data show CDR1 as SGHAT and CDR2 as FQNNGV. For the CDR3, the DNA is TGTGCCAGCAGCTTAGTCCGGAGTCGGAATGAGCAGTTCTTC. Its protein product is CASSLVRSRNEQFF.